What follows are 15 T cell receptor beta chains derived from one specimen sequenced in a study of long-term antiretroviral therapy in people with HIV. The immunoSEQ assay was v3.0, run at survey level. Repertoires were generated with immunoSEQ multiplex PCR, while TCRdb's copy carries only in-frame clones and drops some. The table records 35,000 to 45,000 clones, 75% to 85% of them present only once. The sample in question was unsorted PBMCs, obtained 3.4 years after starting antiretroviral therapy. These receptors came from a man aged 25-40 years with HIV.

The chain uses TRBV6-5 and TRBJ2-1, with D perhaps TRBD1 or TRBD2 (5 bases each). Germline-derived CDR1 and CDR2 are MNHEY and SVGAGI. The CDR3 contains 13 residues. V was clipped by 4 bases and J by 9 bases, with 13 bases between them. The CDR3 sequence is CASSLIRAGEQFF. CDR3 nucleotide sequence: TGTGCCAGCAGTTTAATCAGGGCGGGTGAGCAGTTCTTC.

In its sample, this clone was seen once. The chain couples TRBV5-1 to TRBJ2-2; a weak D match, TRBD1 (8 bases). The germline V gene has CDR1 SGHRS and CDR2 YFSETQ. V was pared by 1 base and J by 4 bases, with 11 bases between. This CDR3 spans 15 amino acids. The CDR3 region has the DNA TGCGCCAGCAGCTTGAACAGGGGGGGCACCGGGGAGCTGTTTTTT. Its protein is CASSLNRGGTGELFF.

The rearrangement uses TRBV28 and TRBJ2-7; 8 bases align to TRBD1. Trimming took 2 bases from V and 4 from J; bases not matched to a gene: 7. Germline lookup yields CDR1 MDHEN and CDR2 SYDVKM. CDR3 length equals 15 residues. This CDR3 is CASSLGLTGGYEQYF. The CDR3 region has the DNA TGTGCCAGCAGTTTAGGTCTTACAGGGGGTTACGAGCAGTACTTC.

V gene TRBV5-1 combines with J gene TRBJ2-1, with TRBD2 matching 7 bases. Germline assignment: CDR1 SGHRS and CDR2 YFSETQ. With 4 bases clipped from V and 9 bases from J, the junction kept 7 bases outside the gene matches. This CDR3 has 13 residues. The CDR3 loop is CASSRLASGEQFF. The CDR3 DNA is TGCGCCAGCAGCCGACTAGCTAGCGGTGAGCAGTTCTTC.

The gene calls are TRBV7-2 and TRBJ2-5, with 10 nucleotides matching TRBD2. The CDR3 has 17 residues. V shed 5 bases and J 7 bases; nucleotides not matched to a gene: 16. Germline V gene lookup returns CDR1 SGHTA and CDR2 FQGNSA. The CDR3, as DNA: TGTGCCAGCAGCGCCGAACCGGGACTAGCGCGTCGGGGGACCCAGTACTTC. It codes for CASSAEPGLARRGTQYF. The full variable domain, in which reference TRBV7-2 and TRBJ2-5 provide the parts outside the CDR3, is GAGVSQSPSNKVTEKGKDVELRCDPISGHTALYWYRQSLGQGLEFLIYFQGNSAPDKSGLPSDRFSAERTGGSVSTLTIQRTQQEDSAVYLCASSAEPGLARRGTQYFGPGTRLLVL.

This chain joins TRBV5-4 and TRBJ2-7, with D perhaps matching TRBD1 (6 bases). In germline, CDR1 is SGHNT, CDR2 YYREEE (reference sequence). Between the trimmed V and J ends, which lost 0 bases and 4 bases, there was a span of 14 bases. The CDR3 consists of 15 residues. CDR3 sequence (DNA): TGTGCCAGCAGCTTGGCTAGGGGGAGTGGGTACGAGCAGTACTTC. Amino acid sequence: CASSLARGSGYEQYF. Looking up the rest from reference TRBV5-4 and TRBJ2-7 gives the full variable domain: ETGVTQSPTHLIKTRGQQVTLRCSSQSGHNTVSWYQQALGQGPQFIFQYYREEENGRGNFPPRFSGLQFPNYSSELNVNALELDDSALYLCASSLARGSGYEQYFGPGTRLTVT.

The rearrangement joins TRBV4-3 to TRBJ2-7; maybe TRBD2 (5 bases). Germline assignment: CDR1 LGHNA and CDR2 YSLEER. V dropped 3 bases and J dropped 1 base, with 13 bases sitting between them. CDR3 length: 15 amino acids. Written as DNA, the CDR3 is TGCGCCAGCAGCCAGACTGCGGACTTATCCTACGAGCAGTACTTC. Protein product: CASSQTADLSYEQYF.

The rearrangement joins TRBV6-5 to TRBJ2-7; 8 positions match TRBD1. The CDR3 length is 15 residues. Trimming removed 8 bases from V and 2 bases from J; junction bases left unmatched: 11. Looked up from germline, CDR1 is MNHEY and CDR2 is SVGAGI. The CDR3 bases are TGTGCCAGCCGAAGAGCAGGGGGCTCCACCTACGAGCAGTACTTC. This encodes CASRRAGGSTYEQYF.

This chain links TRBV14 with TRBJ1-1; TRBD1 is a possible D gene (5 bases). Germline V CDR1 and CDR2: SGHDN, FVKESK. V dropped 6 bases and J dropped 3 bases, with 17 bases sitting between them. The CDR3 has 15 residues. This CDR3 is CASSRLGPEDTEAFF. The CDR3 DNA reads TGTGCCAGCAGTCGACTGGGGCCTGAGGACACTGAAGCTTTCTTT.

This chain uses TRBV30 with TRBJ2-4; D unresolved. CDR1 GTSNPN and CDR2 SVGIG come from the germline V gene (reference sequence). V gave up 7 bases and J gave up 6 bases, with 19 bases separating them. This CDR3 spans 14 amino acids. CDR3 DNA: TGTGCCTCCACGGGTTTGGGTTTTGGAAACATTCAGTACTTC. Amino acids: CASTGLGFGNIQYF.

The CDR3 region is CASSMGGVSTDTQYF. CDR3 bases: TGTGCCAGTAGTATGGGAGGGGTTAGCACAGATACGCAGTATTTT. The chain recombines TRBV19 with TRBJ2-3; 7 nucleotides line up with TRBD2. The CDR3 loop spans 15 amino acids. Trimming cost V 3 bases and J 0 bases; bases outside gene matches: 3. CDR1 is LNHDA and CDR2 is SQIVND in the germline V gene (reference sequence).

This chain links TRBV6-1 with TRBJ1-5; D is perhaps TRBD1 (5 bases). The length of the CDR3 is 15 residues. Germline lookup yields CDR1 MNHNS and CDR2 SASEGT. Trimming cost V 5 bases and J 2 bases, with 13 bases left between them. The CDR3 is CASSRPGDGNQPQHF. For the CDR3, the DNA is TGTGCCAGCAGTCGACCGGGGGATGGCAATCAGCCCCAGCATTTT.

V and J are TRBV23-1 and TRBJ2-2; D gene uncertain. TRBV23-1 is annotated as an ORF whose role is uncertain. V was cut by 4 bases and J by 3 bases, with 6 bases left in between. The CDR3 consists of 13 residues. The CDR3 DNA follows: TGCGCCAGCAGTCCGGCCTACACCGGGGAGCTGTTTTTT. It encodes CASSPAYTGELFF.

The chain recombines TRBV30 with TRBJ2-3; D gene ambiguous. Deletions cut 4 bases from V and 5 bases from J, with 10 bases between. Germline V lookup: CDR1 GTSNPN, CDR2 SVGIG (reference sequence). This CDR3 comprises 12 residues. CDR3 nucleotides: TGTGCCTGGACCTCCTGGGAAGATACGCAGTATTTT. It is translated as CAWTSWEDTQYF. The whole variable domain, remainder taken from reference TRBV30 and TRBJ2-3, is SQTIHQWPATLVQPVGSPLSLECTVEGTSNPNLYWYRQAAGRGLQLLFYSVGIGQISSEVPQNLSASRPQDRQFILSSKKLLLSDSGFYLCAWTSWEDTQYFGPGTRLTVL.

The chain uses TRBV5-8 and TRBJ2-7; TRBD2 agrees at 8 bases. The CDR3 totals 13 residues. Germline CDR1 and CDR2: SGHTS and YDEGEE. V dropped 2 bases and J dropped 8; count of bases not matched to a gene: 6. As DNA, the CDR3 is TGTGCCAGCAGCTTTTCCGGGACTAGGCAGCAGTACTTC. It codes for CASSFSGTRQQYF. Full variable domain (remainder filled in from reference TRBV5-8 and TRBJ2-7): EAGVTQSPTHLIKTRGQQATLRCSPISGHTSVYWYQQALGLGLQFLLWYDEGEERNRGNFPPRFSGRQFPNYSSELNVNALELEDSALYLCASSFSGTRQQYFGPGTRLTVT.